One and the same sample provided the 3 T cell receptor beta chains below, sequenced in a study of shared clonotypes between healthy human individuals. Naive CD8 populations comprised CD45RO-negative cells positively selected for CCR7, excluding terminally differentiated effector memory CD45RA+ cells. This table comes from immunoSEQ multiplex PCR, and its TCRdb copy is limited to in-frame clones, with some not included. This table holds about 2.2 million clones, approximately 92% found once. What was sequenced was naive CD8+ T cells from PBMCs. All receptors derive from a man aged 18 to 30 in good health. Some clones in this sample may be carry-over from other donors' samples.

The chain uses TRBV9 and TRBJ2-7; the match to TRBD2 covers 11 bases. The CDR3 contains 13 residues. Germline trimming cut 4 bases from V and 5 bases from J; bases unmatched to any gene: 2. Germline CDR1 is SGDLS and CDR2 is YYNGEE. The CDR3 DNA follows: TGTGCCAGCAGCCCGGGACTAGCGGACGAGCAGTACTTC. Protein sequence: CASSPGLADEQYF. The entire variable domain, with the rest obtained from reference TRBV9 and TRBJ2-7, is as follows: DSGVTQTPKHLITATGQRVTLRCSPRSGDLSVYWYQQSLDQGLQFLIQYYNGEERAKGNILERFSAQQFPDLHSELNLSSLELGDSALYFCASSPGLADEQYFGPGTRLTVT.

V gene TRBV9 combines with J gene TRBJ2-7; D is ambiguous. This CDR3 spans 11 amino acids. The germline V gene encodes CDR1 SGDLS and CDR2 YYNGEE. Trimming removed 3 bases from V and 7 bases from J, with 8 bases in between. The DNA for the CDR3 is TGTGCCAGCAGCGGAGGTAGGGAGCAGTACTTC. Amino acids: CASSGGREQYF.

This chain joins TRBV29-1 and TRBJ2-1, with unresolved D. Trimming pared 0 bases from V and 4 bases from J, leaving 4 bases between. Germline CDR1 is SQVTM and CDR2 is ANQGSEA. This CDR3 is 12 amino acids long. The chain's CDR3 is CSVEERYNEQFF. The DNA of the CDR3 is TGCAGCGTTGAAGAGAGGTACAATGAGCAGTTCTTC.